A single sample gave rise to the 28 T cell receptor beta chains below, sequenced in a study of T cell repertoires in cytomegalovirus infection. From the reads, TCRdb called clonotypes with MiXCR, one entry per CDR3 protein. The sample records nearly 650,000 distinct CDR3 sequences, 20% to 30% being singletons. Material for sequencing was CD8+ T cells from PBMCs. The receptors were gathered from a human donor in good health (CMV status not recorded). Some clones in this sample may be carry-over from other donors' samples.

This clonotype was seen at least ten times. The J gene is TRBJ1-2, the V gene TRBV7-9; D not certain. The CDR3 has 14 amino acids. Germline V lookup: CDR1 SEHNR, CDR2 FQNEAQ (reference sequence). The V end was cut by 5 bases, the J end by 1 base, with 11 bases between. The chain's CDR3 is CASSPAVVNYGYTF. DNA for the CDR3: TGTGCCAGCAGCCCTGCGGTAGTTAACTATGGCTACACCTTC.

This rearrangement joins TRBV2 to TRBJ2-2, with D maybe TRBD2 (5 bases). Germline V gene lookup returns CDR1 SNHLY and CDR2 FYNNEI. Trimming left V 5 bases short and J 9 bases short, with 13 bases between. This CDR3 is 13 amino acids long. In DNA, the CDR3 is TGTGCCAGCAGTCCTCCGGGGTTCCGGGAGCTGTTTTTT. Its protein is CASSPPGFRELFF.

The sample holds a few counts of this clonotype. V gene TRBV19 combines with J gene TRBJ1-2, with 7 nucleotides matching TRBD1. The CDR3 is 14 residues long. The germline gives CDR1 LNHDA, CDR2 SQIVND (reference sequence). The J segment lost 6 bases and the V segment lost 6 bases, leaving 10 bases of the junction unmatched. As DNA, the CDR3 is TGTGCCAGTAGCCAACAGGGGCCGGAGAATGGCTACACCTTC. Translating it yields CASSQQGPENGYTF.

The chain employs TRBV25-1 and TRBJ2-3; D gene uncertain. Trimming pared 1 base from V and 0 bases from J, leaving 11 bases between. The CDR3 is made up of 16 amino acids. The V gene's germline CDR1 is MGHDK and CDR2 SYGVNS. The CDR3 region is CASSESIRESTDTQYF. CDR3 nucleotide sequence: TGTGCCAGCAGTGAATCAATAAGGGAAAGCACAGATACGCAGTATTTT. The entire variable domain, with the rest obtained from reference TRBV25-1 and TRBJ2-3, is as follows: EADIYQTPRYLVIGTGKKITLECSQTMGHDKMYWYQQDPGMELHLIHYSYGVNSTEKGDLSSESTVSRIRTEHFPLTLESARPSHTSQYLCASSESIRESTDTQYFGPGTRLTVL.

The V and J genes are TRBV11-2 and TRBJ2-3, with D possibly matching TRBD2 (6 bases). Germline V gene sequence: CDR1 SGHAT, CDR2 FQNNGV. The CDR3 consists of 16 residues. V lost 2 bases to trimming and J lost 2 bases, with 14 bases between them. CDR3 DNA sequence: TGTGCCAGCAGCTTACCCGGGGGAACGCTCACAGATACGCAGTATTTT. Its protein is CASSLPGGTLTDTQYF. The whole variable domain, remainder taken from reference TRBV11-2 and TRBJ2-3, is EAGVAQSPRYKIIEKRQSVAFWCNPISGHATLYWYQQILGQGPKLLIQFQNNGVVDDSQLPKDRFSAERLKGVDSTLKIQPAKLEDSAVYLCASSLPGGTLTDTQYFGPGTRLTVL.

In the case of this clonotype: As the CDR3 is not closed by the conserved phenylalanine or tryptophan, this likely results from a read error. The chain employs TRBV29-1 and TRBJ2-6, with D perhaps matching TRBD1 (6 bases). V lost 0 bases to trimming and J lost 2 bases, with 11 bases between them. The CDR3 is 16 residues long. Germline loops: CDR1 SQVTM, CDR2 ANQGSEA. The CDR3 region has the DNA TGCAGCGTTGAAGACCTACAGGGTGCTGGGGCCAACGTCCTGACTTGC. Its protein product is CSVEDLQGAGANVLTC.

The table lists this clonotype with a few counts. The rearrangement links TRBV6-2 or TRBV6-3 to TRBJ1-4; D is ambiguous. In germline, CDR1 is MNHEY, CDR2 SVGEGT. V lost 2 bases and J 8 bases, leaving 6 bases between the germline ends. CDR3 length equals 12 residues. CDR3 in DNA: TGTGCCAGCAGTTACACGACCGAAAAACTGTTTTTT. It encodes CASSYTTEKLFF.

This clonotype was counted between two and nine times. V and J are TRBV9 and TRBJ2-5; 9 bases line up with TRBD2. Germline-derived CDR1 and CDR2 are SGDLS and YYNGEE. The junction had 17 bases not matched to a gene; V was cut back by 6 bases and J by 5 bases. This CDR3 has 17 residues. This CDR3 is CASTLSAGGRELETQYF. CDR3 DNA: TGTGCCAGCACCCTCTCGGCGGGGGGGCGGGAATTGGAGACCCAGTACTTC.

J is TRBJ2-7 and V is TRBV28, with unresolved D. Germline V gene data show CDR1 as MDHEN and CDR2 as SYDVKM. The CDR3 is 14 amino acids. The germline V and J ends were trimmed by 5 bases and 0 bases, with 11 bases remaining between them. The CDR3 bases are TGTGCCAGCAGTACTATCACGAGCTCCTACGAGCAGTACGTC. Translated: CASSTITSSYEQYV.

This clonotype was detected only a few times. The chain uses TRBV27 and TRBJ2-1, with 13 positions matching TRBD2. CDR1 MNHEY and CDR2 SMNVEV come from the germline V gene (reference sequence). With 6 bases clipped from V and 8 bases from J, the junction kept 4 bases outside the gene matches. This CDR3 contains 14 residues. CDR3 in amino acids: CASRLAGGPDEQFF. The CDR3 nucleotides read TGTGCCAGCAGACTAGCGGGGGGGCCTGATGAGCAGTTCTTC.

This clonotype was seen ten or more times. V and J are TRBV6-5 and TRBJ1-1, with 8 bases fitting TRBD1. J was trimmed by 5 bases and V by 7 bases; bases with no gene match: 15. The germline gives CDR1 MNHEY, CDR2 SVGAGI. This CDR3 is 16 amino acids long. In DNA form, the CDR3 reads TGTGCCAGCATCGCGGACAGGGAATATCTAGAGACTGAAGCTTTCTTT. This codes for CASIADREYLETEAFF.

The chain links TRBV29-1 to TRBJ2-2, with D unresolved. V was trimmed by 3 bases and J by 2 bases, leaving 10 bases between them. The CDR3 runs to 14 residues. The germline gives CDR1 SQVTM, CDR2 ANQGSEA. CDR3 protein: CSVEWQTNTGELFF. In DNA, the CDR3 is TGCAGCGTTGAGTGGCAGACAAACACCGGGGAGCTGTTTTTT.

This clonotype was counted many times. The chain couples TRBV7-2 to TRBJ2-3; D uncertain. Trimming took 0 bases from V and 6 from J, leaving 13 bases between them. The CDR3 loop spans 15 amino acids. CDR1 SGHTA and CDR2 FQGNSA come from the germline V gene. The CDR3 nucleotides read TGTGCCAGCAGCTTAGCTTTTGGCTCCCTTGATACGCAGTATTTT. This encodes CASSLAFGSLDTQYF.

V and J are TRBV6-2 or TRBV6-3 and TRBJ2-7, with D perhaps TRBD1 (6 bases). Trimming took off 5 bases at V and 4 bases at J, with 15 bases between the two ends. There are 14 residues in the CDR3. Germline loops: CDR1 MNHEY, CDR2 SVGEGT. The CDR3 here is CASSPPGARYEQYF. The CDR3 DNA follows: TGTGCCAGCAGTCCGCCAGGGGCCCGATACGAGCAGTACTTC.

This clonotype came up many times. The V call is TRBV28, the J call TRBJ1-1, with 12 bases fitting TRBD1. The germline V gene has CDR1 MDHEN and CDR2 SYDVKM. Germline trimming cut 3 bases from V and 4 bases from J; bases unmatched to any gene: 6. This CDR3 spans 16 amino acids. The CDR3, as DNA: TGTGCCAGCAGTTTTTCCCCGGGACAGGGGGCCACTGAAGCTTTCTTT. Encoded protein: CASSFSPGQGATEAFF.

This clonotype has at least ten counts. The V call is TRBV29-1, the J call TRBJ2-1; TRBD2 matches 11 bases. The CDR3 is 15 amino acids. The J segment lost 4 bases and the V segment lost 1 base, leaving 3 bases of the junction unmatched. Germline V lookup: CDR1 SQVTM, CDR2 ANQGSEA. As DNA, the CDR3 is TGCAGCGTTGAAGGGGTAGCGGGGGGGTACAATGAGCAGTTCTTC. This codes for CSVEGVAGGYNEQFF.

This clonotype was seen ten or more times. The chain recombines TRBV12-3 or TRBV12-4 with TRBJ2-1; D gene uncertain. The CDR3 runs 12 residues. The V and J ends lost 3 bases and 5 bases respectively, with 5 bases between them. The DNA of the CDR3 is TGTGCCAGCAGTTTTATCGACAATGAGCAGTTCTTC. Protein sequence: CASSFIDNEQFF.

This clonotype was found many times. In DNA, the CDR3 is TGTGCCAGCAGCTCCCAGAGGGCTAGGGGGGAGACCCAGTACTTC. This gives the protein CASSSQRARGETQYF. V usage is TRBV7-8 and J usage is TRBJ2-5, with D tentatively TRBD1 (6 bases). The CDR3 is 15 amino acids. Germline values: CDR1 SGHVS, CDR2 FQNEAQ. V was shortened by 4 bases and J by 5 bases, with 17 bases between the two germline ends.

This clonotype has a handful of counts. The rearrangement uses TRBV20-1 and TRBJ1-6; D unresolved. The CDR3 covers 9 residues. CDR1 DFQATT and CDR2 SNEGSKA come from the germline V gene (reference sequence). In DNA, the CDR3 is TGCGGCTGTGGGACACCCCTCCACTTT. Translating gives CGCGTPLHF.

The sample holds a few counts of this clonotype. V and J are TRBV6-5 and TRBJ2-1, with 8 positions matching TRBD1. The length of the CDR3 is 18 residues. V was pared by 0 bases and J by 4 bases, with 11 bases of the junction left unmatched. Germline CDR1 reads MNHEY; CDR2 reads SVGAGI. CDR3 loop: CASSYSTLLDRAYNEQFF. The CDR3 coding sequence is TGTGCCAGCAGTTACTCGACACTTCTGGACAGGGCTTACAATGAGCAGTTCTTC.

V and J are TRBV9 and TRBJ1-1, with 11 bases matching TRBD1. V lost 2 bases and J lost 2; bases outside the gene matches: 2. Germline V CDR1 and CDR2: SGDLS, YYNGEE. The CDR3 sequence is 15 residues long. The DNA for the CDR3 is TGTGCCAGCAGCGTGGGGACAGGGGGTAACACTGAAGCTTTCTTT. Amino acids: CASSVGTGGNTEAFF.

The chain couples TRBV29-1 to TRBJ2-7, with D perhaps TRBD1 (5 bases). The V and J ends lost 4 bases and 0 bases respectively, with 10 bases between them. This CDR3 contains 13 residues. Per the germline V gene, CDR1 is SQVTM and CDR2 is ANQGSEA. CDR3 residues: CSVAWGSSYEQYF. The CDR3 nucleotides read TGCAGCGTTGCCTGGGGCAGCTCCTACGAGCAGTACTTC.

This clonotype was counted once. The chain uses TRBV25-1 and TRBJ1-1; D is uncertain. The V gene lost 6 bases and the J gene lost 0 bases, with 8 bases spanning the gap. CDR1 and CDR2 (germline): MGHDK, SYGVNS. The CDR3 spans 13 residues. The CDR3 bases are TGTGCCAGCAGATCGGGCTTGAACACTGAAGCTTTCTTT. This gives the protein CASRSGLNTEAFF.

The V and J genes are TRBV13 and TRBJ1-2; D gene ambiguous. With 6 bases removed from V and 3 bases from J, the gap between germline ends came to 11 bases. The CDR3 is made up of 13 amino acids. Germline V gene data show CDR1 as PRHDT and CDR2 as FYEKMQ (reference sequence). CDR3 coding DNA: TGTGCCAGCAGTGAAGGGTTTGACTATGGCTACACCTTC. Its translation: CASSEGFDYGYTF.

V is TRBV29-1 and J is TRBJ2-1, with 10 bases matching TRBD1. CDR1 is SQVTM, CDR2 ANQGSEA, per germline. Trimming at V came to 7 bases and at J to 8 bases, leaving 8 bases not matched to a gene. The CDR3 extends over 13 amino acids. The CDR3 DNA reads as TGCAGCGGAGAGGGGGACAGGGGATATGAGCAGTTCTTC. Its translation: CSGEGDRGYEQFF.

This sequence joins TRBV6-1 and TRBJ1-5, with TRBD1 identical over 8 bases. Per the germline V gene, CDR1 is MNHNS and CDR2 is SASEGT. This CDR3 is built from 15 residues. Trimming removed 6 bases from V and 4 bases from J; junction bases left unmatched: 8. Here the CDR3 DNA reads TGTGCCAGCAGCAAGAGACAGGGGTCAAATCAGCCCCAGCATTTT. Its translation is CASSKRQGSNQPQHF.

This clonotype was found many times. CDR3 amino acids: CASSLRRGTTDTQYF. CDR3 in DNA: TGTGCCAGCAGCTTAAGGCGGGGGACCACAGATACGCAGTATTTT. The J gene is TRBJ2-3, the V gene TRBV7-3, with 7 nucleotides matching TRBD2. V lost 1 base and J lost 2; bases outside the gene matches: 3. This CDR3 spans 15 amino acids. Looked up from germline, CDR1 is SGHTA and CDR2 is FQGTGA. Full variable domain (missing parts from reference TRBV7-3 and TRBJ2-3): GAGVSQTPSNKVTEKGKYVELRCDPISGHTALYWYRQSLGQGPEFLIYFQGTGAADDSGLPNDRFFAVRPEGSVSTLKIQRTERGDSAVYLCASSLRRGTTDTQYFGPGTRLTVL.

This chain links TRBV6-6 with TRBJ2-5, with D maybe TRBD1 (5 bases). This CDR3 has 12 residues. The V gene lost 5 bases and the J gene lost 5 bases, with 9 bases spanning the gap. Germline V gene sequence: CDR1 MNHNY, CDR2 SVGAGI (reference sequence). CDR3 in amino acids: CASSRGSETQYF. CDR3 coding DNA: TGTGCCAGCAGTAGGGGTTCTGAGACCCAGTACTTC.